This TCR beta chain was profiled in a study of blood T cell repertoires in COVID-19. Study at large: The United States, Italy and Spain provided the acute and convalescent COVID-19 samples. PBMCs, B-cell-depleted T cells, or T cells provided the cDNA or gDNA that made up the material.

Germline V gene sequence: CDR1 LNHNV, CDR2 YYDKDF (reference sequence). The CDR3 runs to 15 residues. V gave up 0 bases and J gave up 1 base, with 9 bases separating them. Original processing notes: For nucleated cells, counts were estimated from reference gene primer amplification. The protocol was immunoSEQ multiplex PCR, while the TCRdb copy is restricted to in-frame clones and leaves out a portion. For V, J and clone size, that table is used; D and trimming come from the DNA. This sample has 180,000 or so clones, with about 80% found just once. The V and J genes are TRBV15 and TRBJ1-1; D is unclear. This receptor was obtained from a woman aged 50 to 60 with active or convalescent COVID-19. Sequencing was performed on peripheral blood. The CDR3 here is CATSRDPRGNTEAFF. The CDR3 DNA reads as TGTGCCACCAGCAGAGATCCAAGAGGGAACACTGAAGCTTTCTTT. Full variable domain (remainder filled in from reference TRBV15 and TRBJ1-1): DAMVIQNPRYQVTQFGKPVTLSCSQTLNHNVMYWYQQKSSQAPKLLFHYYDKDFNNEADTPDNFQSRRPNTSFCFLDIRSPGLGDTAMYLCATSRDPRGNTEAFFGQGTRLTVV.